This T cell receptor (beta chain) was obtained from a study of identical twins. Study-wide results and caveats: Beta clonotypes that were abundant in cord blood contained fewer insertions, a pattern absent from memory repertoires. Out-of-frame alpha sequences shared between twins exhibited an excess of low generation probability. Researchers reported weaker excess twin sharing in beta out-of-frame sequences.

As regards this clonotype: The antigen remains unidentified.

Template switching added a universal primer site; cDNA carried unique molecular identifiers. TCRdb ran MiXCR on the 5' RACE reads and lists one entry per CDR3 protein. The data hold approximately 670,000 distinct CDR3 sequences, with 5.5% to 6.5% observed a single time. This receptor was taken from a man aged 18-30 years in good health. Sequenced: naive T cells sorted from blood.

The CDR3 DNA sequence: TGTGCCAGCAGCTTAAAGGGTAGGGAGACCCAGTACTTC. As protein: CASSLKGRETQYF. The chain employs TRBV5-5 and TRBJ2-5; no clear D gene. The germline gives CDR1 SGHKS, CDR2 YYEKEE (reference sequence). This CDR3 has 13 amino acids. With 2 bases removed from V and 5 bases from J, the gap between germline ends came to 10 bases.